This is a list of T cell receptor beta chains from one sample in a study of blood T cell repertoires in COVID-19. Profiling relied on immunoSEQ multiplex PCR, and the TCRdb table lists in-frame clones only, not all of them. This sample has about 120,000 clones, with 75% to 85% found just once. The specimen was peripheral blood. The receptor set was obtained from a human donor in a cohort sampled during active COVID-19. The CDR3 runs from the conserved cysteine through the conserved F or W. The order of the fields is D gene, V gene, clone size, J gene, CDR3 DNA, CDR3 protein. A D gene is named only where the DNA matches it firmly. The size field is filled for only some rows; it gives once, few, many or a size class.

TRBD1	TRBV6-5	.	TRBJ2-4	TGTGCCAGCGAGAAAGTTCCGGGACAGAAAAACATTCAGTACTTC	CASEKVPGQKNIQYF
TRBD1	TRBV18	.	TRBJ1-1	TGTGCCAGCTCAGACAGGGAGACCCCTGAAGCTTTCTTT	CASSDRETPEAFF
TRBD2	TRBV7-2	.	TRBJ2-7	TGTGCCAGCAGCTTACCCGGGACTAGGACCTACGAGCAGTACTTC	CASSLPGTRTYEQYF
.	TRBV7-3	few	TRBJ1-1	TGTGCCAGCAGCTTAACACGCGTCAGGGGAAGAGACACTGAAGCTTTCTTT	CASSLTRVRGRDTEAFF
TRBD1	TRBV5-4	.	TRBJ2-3	TGTGCCAGCAGTCCAACGACTGGGACAGCTAGCACAGATACGCAGTATTTT	CASSPTTGTASTDTQYF
.	TRBV7-2	.	TRBJ2-3	TGTGCCAGCAGCTTAGCTGCTGGAGGGTACACAGATACGCAGTATTTT	CASSLAAGGYTDTQYF
.	TRBV7-2	once	TRBJ1-4	TGTGCCAGCAGCTTAAAGGGGCGTACAGAGGAAAATGAAAAACTGTTTTTT	CASSLKGRTEENEKLFF
.	TRBV6-6	few	TRBJ2-7	TGTGCCAGCAGGGCAGGGGGGACAGTACCCCACGAGCAGTACTTC	CASRAGGTVPHEQYF
TRBD1	TRBV6-5	.	TRBJ2-1	TGTGCCAGCAGTATCGACAGGGAAAATGAGCAGTTCTTC	CASSIDRENEQFF
TRBD1	TRBV6-2/TRBV6-3	.	TRBJ2-7	TGTGCCAGCAGCGGGACAGGGGGAACCTACGAGCAGTACTTC	CASSGTGGTYEQYF
.	TRBV5-5	.	TRBJ1-3	TGTGCCAGCAGCTTGGGGCCTACAGGGTATGGAAACACCATATATTTT	CASSLGPTGYGNTIYF
TRBD2	TRBV9	.	TRBJ2-7	TGTGCCAGCAGCGCCGGAAGCGGGGGCCCGTTCTACGAGCAGTACTTC	CASSAGSGGPFYEQYF
.	TRBV28	once	TRBJ1-5	TGTGCCAGCAGTCTCCCCGTCGTTCAGCCCCAGCATTTT	CASSLPVVQPQHF
.	TRBV7-8	.	TRBJ2-7	TGTGCCAGCAGCCTCTCTTACAGGGAAAGGTCGTACGAGCAGTACTTC	CASSLSYRERSYEQYF
.	TRBV27	.	TRBJ2-7	TGTGCCAGCAGTCCCGACCCGAGGCTGGATACCAGCTCCTACGAGCAGTACTTC	CASSPDPRLDTSSYEQYF
TRBD1	TRBV24-1	.	TRBJ1-5	TGTGCCACCAGTGATCCCGGGACAGGGGGCGAATCGGGCAATCAGCCCCAGCATTTT	CATSDPGTGGESGNQPQHF
TRBD2	TRBV4-2	.	TRBJ2-2	TGTGCCAGCAGCCAAGAAGCTAGCGGGGCAGCGAACACCGGGGAGCTGTTTTTT	CASSQEASGAANTGELFF
TRBD2	TRBV6-6	.	TRBJ2-5	TGTGCCAGCTCGGGCGGGGGGGAGACCCAGTACTTC	CASSGGGETQYF
TRBD2	TRBV27	.	TRBJ2-2	TGTGCCAGCAGTCTAGGGTCTAGCGGGGGGCCCAGGACCGGGGAGCTGTTTTTT	CASSLGSSGGPRTGELFF
TRBD2	TRBV9	.	TRBJ2-3	TGTGCCAGCAGCGTAGAGCCTAGCGGGGGAACCAGGGATACGCAGTATTTT	CASSVEPSGGTRDTQYF
.	TRBV6-1	.	TRBJ1-1	TGTGCCAGCAGTGAACAGGGTTGGAGCACTGAAGCTTTCTTT	CASSEQGWSTEAFF
.	TRBV30	few	TRBJ1-1	TGTGCCTGGAGTGTACTCACTGAAGCTTTCTTT	CAWSVLTEAFF
.	TRBV3-1/TRBV3-2	.	TRBJ1-1	TGTGCCAGCAGCCAAGCATGGTCAGTGTACACTGAAGCTTTCTTT	CASSQAWSVYTEAFF
.	TRBV2	few	TRBJ2-7	TGTGCCAGCGCCTCTGGGGGGTACTACGAGCAGTACTTC	CASASGGYYEQYF